The rows below give T cell receptor beta chains drawn from one sample of a study of T-cell reconstitution after alpha-beta-depleted transplantation in children. TCRdb processed the PCR reads anew with MiXCR; each CDR3 protein has one entry. The table includes approximately 400,000 distinct CDR3 sequences, under 13% detected once. The sample consisted of PBMCs from the stem cell graft donor, taken from the stem cell graft. The receptors stem from a human donor who donated a stem cell graft to a child with acute myeloid leukemia. Each CDR3 is given with its conserved first and last residue. D genes are given only for firm matches. Not all rows give a size; the values are once, few, many and, for expanded clones, a class.

D	size	J	V	DNA	CDR3
TRBD2	many	TRBJ2-3	TRBV7-8	TGTGCCAGCAGCCCAGTAGCGGGAGTAACTCCAGGAGATACGCAGTATTTT	CASSPVAGVTPGDTQYF
-	few	TRBJ2-1	TRBV20-1	TGCAGTGCTAGACCCATTGGGGGAAGTTCGTACAATGAGCAGTTCTTC	CSARPIGGSSYNEQFF
-	few	TRBJ1-4	TRBV7-9	TGTGCCAGCAGCTTAGGGGTGTTAACTAATGAAAAACTGTTTTTT	CASSLGVLTNEKLFF
-	-	TRBJ1-3	TRBV12-3/TRBV12-4	TGTGCCAGCAGTTTTAGGAGCGGTGTTGGAAACACCATATATTTT	CASSFRSGVGNTIYF
-	many	TRBJ2-1	TRBV9	TGTGCCAGCAGCGCATCGGACGGGACCTACAATGAGCAGTTCTTC	CASSASDGTYNEQFF
TRBD2	-	TRBJ2-7	TRBV20-1	TGCAGTGCTAGCGGCGGGAGAACCTACGAGCAGTACTTC	CSASGGRTYEQYF
TRBD1	few	TRBJ1-1	TRBV20-1	TGCAGTGCTAGACCGGCCACAGGGGGCGCAACTGAAGCTTTCTTT	CSARPATGGATEAFF
-	-	TRBJ1-1	TRBV11-2	TGTGCCAGCAGCTTAGCAGGGACAAGATTTGAAGCTTTCTTT	CASSLAGTRFEAFF
-	many	TRBJ1-3	TRBV29-1	TGCAGCGTGGCAGGAGATGGGGTTGGAAACACCATATATTTT	CSVAGDGVGNTIYF
-	-	TRBJ2-7	TRBV5-6	TGTGCCAGCAGCTTGGATCACACCTACGAGCAGTACTTC	CASSLDHTYEQYF
-	-	TRBJ1-3	TRBV20-1	TGCAGTGCTTCCCCCGGGCCAGCTTCTGGAAACACCATATATTTT	CSASPGPASGNTIYF
-	few	TRBJ2-5	TRBV12-3/TRBV12-4	TGTGCCAGCAGTTCGAGGGGGTGGGCAGAATATGAGAAAGAGACCCAGTACTTC	CASSSRGWAEYEKETQYF
-	few	TRBJ1-1	TRBV18	TGTGCCAGCTCACCAACGGGTACGAACACTGAAGCTTTCTTT	CASSPTGTNTEAFF
TRBD2	-	TRBJ2-1	TRBV29-1	TGCAGTTGGGGACTAGCGCCCTCCTACAATGAGCAGTTCTTC	CSWGLAPSYNEQFF
-	few	TRBJ2-1	TRBV6-2/TRBV6-3	TGTGCCAGCAGTTATAGGTCGACGACCTACAATGAGCAGTTCTTC	CASSYRSTTYNEQFF
TRBD2	-	TRBJ2-7	TRBV29-1	TGCAGCTTTACGGGACTAGCGGGATACGAGCAGTACTTC	CSFTGLAGYEQYF
-	few	TRBJ1-5	TRBV7-9	TGTGCCAGCAGCTTTGGGGTCAATCAGCCCCAGCATTTT	CASSFGVNQPQHF
-	few	TRBJ1-1	TRBV12-3/TRBV12-4	TGTGCCACCAATTTGGGTACAGGGATGAACACTGAAGCTTTCTTT	CATNLGTGMNTEAFF
-	-	TRBJ2-1	TRBV11-2	TGTGCCAGCAGCCCCCTTAGGGGGAGTTACAATGAGCAGTTCTTC	CASSPLRGSYNEQFF
-	many	TRBJ2-3	TRBV20-1	TGCATGATCCACACAGATACGCAGTATTTT	CMIHTDTQYF
-	-	TRBJ2-5	TRBV27	TGTGCCAGCAGAAGGAGGCCACGAGAGACCCAGTACTTC	CASRRRPRETQYF
-	few	TRBJ1-4	TRBV12-3/TRBV12-4	TGTGCCAGCAGTTTACGGACCCTTGGGGAAAAACTGTTTTTT	CASSLRTLGEKLFF
TRBD2	-	TRBJ2-1	TRBV4-2	TGTGCCAGCAGCCTCTCCCGCCCCATAGCGGGAGAAGTCTACAATGAGCAGTTCTTC	CASSLSRPIAGEVYNEQFF
-	few	TRBJ1-1	TRBV6-2/TRBV6-3	TGTGCCAGCGCCGATGGAGTCCTTGAAGCTTTCTTT	CASADGVLEAFF
-	-	TRBJ1-4	TRBV20-1	TGCAGTGCTAGAGGTTTCGGAGTGAATGAAAAACTGTTTTTT	CSARGFGVNEKLFF
TRBD1	-	TRBJ2-7	TRBV20-1	TGCAGTGCCACTGGACAGGGTAGCTCCTACGAGCAGTACTTC	CSATGQGSSYEQYF
-	-	TRBJ2-1	TRBV5-5	TGTGCCAGCAGCTCTGGGGTGAGCTCCTACAATGAGCAGTTCTTC	CASSSGVSSYNEQFF
-	many	TRBJ2-7	TRBV29-1	TGCAGCGTTGGCTTCTCCTACGAGCAGTACTTC	CSVGFSYEQYF
-	many	TRBJ2-3	TRBV5-1	TGCGCCAGCGGGATGACCCGCGCTACGCAGTATTTT	CASGMTRATQYF
-	once	TRBJ2-1	TRBV30	TGTGCCTGGAGTGTACAAGGGCTGAGCTCCTACAATGAGCAGTTCTTC	CAWSVQGLSSYNEQFF
-	few	TRBJ2-1	TRBV6-2/TRBV6-3	TGTGCCAGCAGTCCCCATGTTAATGAGCAGTTCTTC	CASSPHVNEQFF
-	-	TRBJ1-6	TRBV5-4	TGTGCCAGCAGCTTGGACCATAATTCACCCCTCCACTTT	CASSLDHNSPLHF
-	many	TRBJ1-1	TRBV20-1	TGCAGTGCTAGAGATCAAGGGGCAGGGATGGCTGAAGCTTTCTTT	CSARDQGAGMAEAFF
TRBD1	many	TRBJ2-7	TRBV5-1	TGCGCCAGCAGCTTGTACAGGGGCTACGAGCAGTACTTC	CASSLYRGYEQYF
-	few	TRBJ2-1	TRBV10-2	TGCGCCAGCAGTGAGTCGTTGGCGGGCCTCTACAATGAGCAGTTCTTC	CASSESLAGLYNEQFF
-	few	TRBJ2-1	TRBV20-1	TGCAGTGCTTCACGACATCACGGAAACAATGAGCAGTTCTTC	CSASRHHGNNEQFF
-	few	TRBJ2-1	TRBV6-1	TGTGCCAGCAGTCCCATTACCCACAATGAGCAGTTCTTC	CASSPITHNEQFF
-	few	TRBJ1-1	TRBV15	TGTGCCACCAGCAGAGATGGTACTGAAGCTTTCTTT	CATSRDGTEAFF
TRBD2	-	TRBJ2-7	TRBV2	TGTGCCAGCAGACTAGCGGGAGAGCTCTACGAGCAGTACTTC	CASRLAGELYEQYF
-	few	TRBJ2-2	TRBV15	TGTGCCACCAGCAGAGATATAGGGCAGGGGCCAGAAACGAACACCGGGGAGCTGTTTTTT	CATSRDIGQGPETNTGELFF
-	many	TRBJ2-3	TRBV20-1	TGCAGTGCTAGAGATCCAGATACGCAGTATTTT	CSARDPDTQYF
-	few	TRBJ2-4	TRBV20-1	TGCAGTGCTAGTGACCCCGGAAACATTCAGTACTTC	CSASDPGNIQYF
-	-	TRBJ1-5	TRBV20-1	TGCAGTGCTAGTTCCGGGAGATATAGCAATCAGCCCCAGCATTTT	CSASSGRYSNQPQHF
TRBD1	-	TRBJ2-1	TRBV7-3	TGTGCCAGCAGCTTGGGGACAGACAACAATGAGCAGTTCTTC	CASSLGTDNNEQFF
TRBD2	few	TRBJ2-7	TRBV20-1	TGCAGTTGGTCTAGCGGGACCAGCTCCTACGAGCAGTACTTC	CSWSSGTSSYEQYF
-	many	TRBJ2-7	TRBV7-3	TGTGCCAGCAGCTTATCTAGCGACCCGTCTTTGGAGCAGTACTTC	CASSLSSDPSLEQYF
TRBD1	many	TRBJ2-7	TRBV7-9	TGTGCCAGCAGACAGACAGGGGTATACGAGCAGTACTTC	CASRQTGVYEQYF
-	many	TRBJ2-3	TRBV5-1	TGCGCCAGCAGCTTGAGAGGGGTGACAGATACGCAGTATTTT	CASSLRGVTDTQYF
-	few	TRBJ2-3	TRBV29-1	TGCAGCGTTGAGGGGACGGCCGATAGCACAGATACGCAGTATTTT	CSVEGTADSTDTQYF
-	-	TRBJ1-5	TRBV6-1	TGTGCCAGCAGTCAAGGACTGAGTAGCAATCAGCCCCAGCATTTT	CASSQGLSSNQPQHF
-	-	TRBJ2-7	TRBV4-3	TGCGCCAGCAGCCAGGGAGCGGGCGCAAACTACGAGCAGTACTTC	CASSQGAGANYEQYF